The T cell receptor (beta chain) described here comes from a study of T cell responses to AZD1222 COVID-19 vaccine. Study-wide points: Two doses of AZD1222 preceded a rise in Spike-specific TCR breadth and depth. As reported, nearly half of all spike-specific TCRs target variant regions that are unmutated.

This table comes from immunoSEQ multiplex PCR, and its TCRdb copy is limited to in-frame clones, with some not included. The table includes approximately 91,000 clones, 75% to 95% detected once. Notes on this clone: Antigen: not known.

It was second doses at about 4 or about 12 weeks that were pooled. Trimming took 1 base from V and 5 from J; bases not matched to a gene: 4. The CDR3 is 14 amino acids. CDR1 is SGHAT, CDR2 FQNNGV, per germline. This specimen was peripheral blood, taken 28 days after the second AZD1222 dose. The V gene is TRBV11-2, the J gene TRBJ1-2; 7 positions agree with TRBD1. This receptor was obtained from an adult who received the AZD1222 COVID-19 vaccine. CDR3 nucleotides: TGTGCCAGCAGCTTAGGGGACAGCTGGTATGGCTACACCTTC. Translation: CASSLGDSWYGYTF.